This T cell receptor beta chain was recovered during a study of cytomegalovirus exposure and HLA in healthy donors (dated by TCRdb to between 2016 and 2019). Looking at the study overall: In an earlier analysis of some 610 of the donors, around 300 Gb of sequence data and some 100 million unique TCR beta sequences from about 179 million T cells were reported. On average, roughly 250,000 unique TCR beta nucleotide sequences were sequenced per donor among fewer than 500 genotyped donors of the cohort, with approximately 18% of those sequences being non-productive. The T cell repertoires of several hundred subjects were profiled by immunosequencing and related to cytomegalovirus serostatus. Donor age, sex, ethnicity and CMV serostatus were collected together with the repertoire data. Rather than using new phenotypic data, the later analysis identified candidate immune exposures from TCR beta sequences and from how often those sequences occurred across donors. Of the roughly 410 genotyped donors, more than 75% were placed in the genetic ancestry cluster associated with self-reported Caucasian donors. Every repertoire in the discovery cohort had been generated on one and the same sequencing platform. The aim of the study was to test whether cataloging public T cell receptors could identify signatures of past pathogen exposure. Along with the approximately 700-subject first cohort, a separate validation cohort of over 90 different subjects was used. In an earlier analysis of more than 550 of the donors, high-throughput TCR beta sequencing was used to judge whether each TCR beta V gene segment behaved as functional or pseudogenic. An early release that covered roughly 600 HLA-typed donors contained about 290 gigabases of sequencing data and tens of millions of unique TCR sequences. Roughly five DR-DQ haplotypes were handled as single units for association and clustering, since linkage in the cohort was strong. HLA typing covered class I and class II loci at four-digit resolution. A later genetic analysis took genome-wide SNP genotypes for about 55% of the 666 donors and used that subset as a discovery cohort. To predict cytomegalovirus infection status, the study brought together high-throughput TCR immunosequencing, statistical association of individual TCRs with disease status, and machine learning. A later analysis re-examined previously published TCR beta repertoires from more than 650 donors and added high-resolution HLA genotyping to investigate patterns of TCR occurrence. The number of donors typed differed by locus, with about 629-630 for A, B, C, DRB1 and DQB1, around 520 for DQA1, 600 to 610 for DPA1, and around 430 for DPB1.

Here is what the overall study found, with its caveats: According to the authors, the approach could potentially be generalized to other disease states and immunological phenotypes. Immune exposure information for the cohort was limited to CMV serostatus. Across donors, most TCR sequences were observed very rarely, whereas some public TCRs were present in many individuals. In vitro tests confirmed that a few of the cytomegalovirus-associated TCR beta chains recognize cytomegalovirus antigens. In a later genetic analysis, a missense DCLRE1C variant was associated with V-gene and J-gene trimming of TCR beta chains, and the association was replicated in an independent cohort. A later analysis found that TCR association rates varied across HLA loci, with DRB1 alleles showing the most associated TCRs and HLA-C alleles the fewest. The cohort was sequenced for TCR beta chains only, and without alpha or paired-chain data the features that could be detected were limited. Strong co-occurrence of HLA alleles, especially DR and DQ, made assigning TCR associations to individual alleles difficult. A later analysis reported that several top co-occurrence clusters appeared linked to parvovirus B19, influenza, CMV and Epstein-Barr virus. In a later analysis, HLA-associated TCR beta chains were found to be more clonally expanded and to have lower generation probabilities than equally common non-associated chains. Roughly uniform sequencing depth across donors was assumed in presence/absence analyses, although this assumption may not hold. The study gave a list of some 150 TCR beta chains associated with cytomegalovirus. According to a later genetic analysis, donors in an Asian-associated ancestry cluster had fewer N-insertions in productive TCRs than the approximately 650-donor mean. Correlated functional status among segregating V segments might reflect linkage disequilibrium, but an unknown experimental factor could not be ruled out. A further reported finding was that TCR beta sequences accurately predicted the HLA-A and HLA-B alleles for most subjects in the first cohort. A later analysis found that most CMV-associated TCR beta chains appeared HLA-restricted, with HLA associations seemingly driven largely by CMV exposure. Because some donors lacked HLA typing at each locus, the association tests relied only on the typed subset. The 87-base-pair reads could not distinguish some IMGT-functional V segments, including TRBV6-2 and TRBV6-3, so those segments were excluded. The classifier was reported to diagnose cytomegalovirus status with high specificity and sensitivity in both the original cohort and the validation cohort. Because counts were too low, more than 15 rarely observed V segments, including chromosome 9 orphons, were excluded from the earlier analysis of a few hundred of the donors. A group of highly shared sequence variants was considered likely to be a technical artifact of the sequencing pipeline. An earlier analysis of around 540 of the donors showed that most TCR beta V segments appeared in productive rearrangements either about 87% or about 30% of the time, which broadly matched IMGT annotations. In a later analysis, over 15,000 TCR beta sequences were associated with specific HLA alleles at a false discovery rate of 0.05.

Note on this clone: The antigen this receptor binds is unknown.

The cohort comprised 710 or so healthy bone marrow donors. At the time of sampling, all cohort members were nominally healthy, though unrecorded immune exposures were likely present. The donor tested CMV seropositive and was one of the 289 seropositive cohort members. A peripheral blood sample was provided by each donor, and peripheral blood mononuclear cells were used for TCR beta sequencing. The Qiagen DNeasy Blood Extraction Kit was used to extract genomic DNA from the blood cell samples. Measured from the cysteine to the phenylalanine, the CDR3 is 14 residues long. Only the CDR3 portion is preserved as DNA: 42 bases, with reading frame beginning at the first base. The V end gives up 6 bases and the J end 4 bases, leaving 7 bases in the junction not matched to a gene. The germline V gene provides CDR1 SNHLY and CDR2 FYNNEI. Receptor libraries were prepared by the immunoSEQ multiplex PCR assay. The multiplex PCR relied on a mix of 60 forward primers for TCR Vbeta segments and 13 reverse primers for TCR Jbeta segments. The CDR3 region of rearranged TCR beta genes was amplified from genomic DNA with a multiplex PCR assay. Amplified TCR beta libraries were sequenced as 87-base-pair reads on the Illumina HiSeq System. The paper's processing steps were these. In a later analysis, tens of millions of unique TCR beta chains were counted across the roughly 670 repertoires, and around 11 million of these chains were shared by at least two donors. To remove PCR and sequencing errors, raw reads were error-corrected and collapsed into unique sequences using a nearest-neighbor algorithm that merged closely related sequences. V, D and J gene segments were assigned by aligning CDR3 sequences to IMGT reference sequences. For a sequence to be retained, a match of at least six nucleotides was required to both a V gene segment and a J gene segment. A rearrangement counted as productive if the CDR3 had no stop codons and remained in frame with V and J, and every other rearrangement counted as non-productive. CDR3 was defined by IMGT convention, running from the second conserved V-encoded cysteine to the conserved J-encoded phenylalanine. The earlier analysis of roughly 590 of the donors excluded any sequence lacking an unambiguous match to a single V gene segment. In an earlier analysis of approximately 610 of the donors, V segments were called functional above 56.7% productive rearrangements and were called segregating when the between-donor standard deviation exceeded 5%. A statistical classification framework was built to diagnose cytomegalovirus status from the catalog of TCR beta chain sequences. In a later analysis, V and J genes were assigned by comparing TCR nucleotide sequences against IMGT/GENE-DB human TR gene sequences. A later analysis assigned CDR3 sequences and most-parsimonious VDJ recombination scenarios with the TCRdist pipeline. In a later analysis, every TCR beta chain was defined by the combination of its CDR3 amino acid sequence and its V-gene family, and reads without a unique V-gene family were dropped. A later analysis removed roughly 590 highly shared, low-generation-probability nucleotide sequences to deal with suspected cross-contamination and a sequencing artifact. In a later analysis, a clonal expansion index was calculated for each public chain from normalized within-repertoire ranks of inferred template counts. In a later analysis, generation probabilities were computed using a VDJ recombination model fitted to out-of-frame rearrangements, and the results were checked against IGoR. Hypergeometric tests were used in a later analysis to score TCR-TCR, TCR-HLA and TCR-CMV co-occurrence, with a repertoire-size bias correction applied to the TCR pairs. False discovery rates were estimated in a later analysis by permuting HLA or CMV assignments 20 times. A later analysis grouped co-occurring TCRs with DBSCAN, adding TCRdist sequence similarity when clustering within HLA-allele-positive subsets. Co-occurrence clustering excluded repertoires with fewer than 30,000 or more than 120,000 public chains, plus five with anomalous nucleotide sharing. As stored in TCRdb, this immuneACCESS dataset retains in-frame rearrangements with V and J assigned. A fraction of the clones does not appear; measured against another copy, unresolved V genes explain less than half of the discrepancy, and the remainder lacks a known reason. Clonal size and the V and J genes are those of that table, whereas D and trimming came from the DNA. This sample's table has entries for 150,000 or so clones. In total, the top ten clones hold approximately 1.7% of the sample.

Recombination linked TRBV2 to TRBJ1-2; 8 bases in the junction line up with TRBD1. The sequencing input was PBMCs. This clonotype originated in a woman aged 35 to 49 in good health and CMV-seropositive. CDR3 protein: CASSVTGGGYGYTF. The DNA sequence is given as TGTGCCAGCAGCGTTACAGGGGGTGGCTATGGCTACACCTTC.